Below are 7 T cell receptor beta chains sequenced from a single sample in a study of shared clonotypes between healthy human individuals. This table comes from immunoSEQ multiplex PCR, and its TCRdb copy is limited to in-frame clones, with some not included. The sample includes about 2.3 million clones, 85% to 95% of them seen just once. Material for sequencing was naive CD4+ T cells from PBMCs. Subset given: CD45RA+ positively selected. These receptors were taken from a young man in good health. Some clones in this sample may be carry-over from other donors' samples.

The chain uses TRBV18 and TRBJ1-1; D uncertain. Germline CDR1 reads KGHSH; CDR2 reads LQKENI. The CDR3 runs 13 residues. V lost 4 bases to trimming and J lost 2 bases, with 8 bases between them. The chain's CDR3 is CASSRQTNTEAFF. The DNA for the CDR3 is TGTGCCAGCTCACGCCAGACTAACACTGAAGCTTTCTTT.

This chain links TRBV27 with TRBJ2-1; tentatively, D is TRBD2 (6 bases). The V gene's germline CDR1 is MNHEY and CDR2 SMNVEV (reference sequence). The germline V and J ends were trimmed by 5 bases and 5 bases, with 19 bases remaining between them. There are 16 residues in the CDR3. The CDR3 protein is CASSPRLGGLHNEQFF. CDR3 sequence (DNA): TGTGCCAGCAGTCCCCGGCTGGGAGGTTTACACAATGAGCAGTTCTTC.

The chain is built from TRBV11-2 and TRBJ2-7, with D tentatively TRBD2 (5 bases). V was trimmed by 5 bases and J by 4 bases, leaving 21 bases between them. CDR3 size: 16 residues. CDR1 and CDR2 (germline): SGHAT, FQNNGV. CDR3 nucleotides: TGTGCCAGCAGCCCCCCGCCTAGCCGAAAGAGTTACGAGCAGTACTTC. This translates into CASSPPPSRKSYEQYF.

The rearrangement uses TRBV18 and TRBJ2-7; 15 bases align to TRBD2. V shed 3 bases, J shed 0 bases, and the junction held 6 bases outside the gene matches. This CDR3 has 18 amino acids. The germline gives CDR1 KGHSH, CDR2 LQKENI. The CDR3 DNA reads TGTGCCAGCTCACCTGGACTAGCGGGGGGGCTTGGCTCCTACGAGCAGTACTTC. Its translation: CASSPGLAGGLGSYEQYF. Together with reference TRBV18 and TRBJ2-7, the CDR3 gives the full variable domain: NAGVMQNPRHLVRRRGQEARLRCSPMKGHSHVYWYRQLPEEGLKFMVYLQKENIIDESGMPKERFSAEFPKEGPSILRIQQVVRGDSAAYFCASSPGLAGGLGSYEQYFGPGTRLTVT.

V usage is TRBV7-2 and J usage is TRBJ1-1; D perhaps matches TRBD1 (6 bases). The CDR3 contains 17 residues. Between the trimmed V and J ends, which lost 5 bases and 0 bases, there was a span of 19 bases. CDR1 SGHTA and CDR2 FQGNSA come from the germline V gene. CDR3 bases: TGTGCCAGCAGCCTAACGGGGACACCTGGATTGAACACTGAAGCTTTCTTT. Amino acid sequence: CASSLTGTPGLNTEAFF.

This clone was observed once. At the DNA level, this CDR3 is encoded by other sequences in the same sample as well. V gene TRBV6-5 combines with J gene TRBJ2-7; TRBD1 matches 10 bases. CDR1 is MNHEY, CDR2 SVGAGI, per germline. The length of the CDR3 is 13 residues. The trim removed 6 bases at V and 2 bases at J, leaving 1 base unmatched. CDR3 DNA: TGTGCCAGCAGGACAGGGGGCACCTACGAGCAGTACTTC. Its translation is CASRTGGTYEQYF.

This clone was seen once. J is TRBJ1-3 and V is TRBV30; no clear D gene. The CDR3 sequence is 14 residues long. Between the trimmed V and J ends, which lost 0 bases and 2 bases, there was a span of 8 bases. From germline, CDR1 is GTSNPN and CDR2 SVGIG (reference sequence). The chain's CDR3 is CAWSVAIPGNTIYF. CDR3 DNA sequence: TGTGCCTGGAGTGTTGCAATTCCTGGAAACACCATATATTTT.